One T cell receptor (beta chain) is described in this entry. As yet, its antigen is unknown. Germline V gene lookup returns CDR1 SGHNT and CDR2 YYREEE (reference sequence). This CDR3 has 17 residues. V was pared by 1 base and J by 2 bases, with 16 bases between. Repertoires were generated with immunoSEQ multiplex PCR, while TCRdb's copy carries only in-frame clones and drops some. The table records about 170,000 clones, 90% of them present only once. This record comes from a study of T cell responses to AZD1222 COVID-19 vaccine. Broader study findings: Baseline seropositivity characterized only a handful of AZD1222 recipients. The CD4 TCRs associated with vaccination extended across spike and predominated at 160-218 and 743-854.

The clonotype was recovered from an adult in good health. Sequences were derived from peripheral blood, sampled on day 0 of AZD1222 vaccination. The rearrangement joins TRBV5-4 to TRBJ2-1, with D tentatively TRBD1 or TRBD2 (5 bases each). The CDR3, as DNA: TGTGCCAGCAGCTTGTTCGGGGCGCGTACCCCCTACAATGAGCAGTTCTTC. As protein: CASSLFGARTPYNEQFF.